Listed below are T cell receptor beta chains from one sample, sequenced in a study of cytomegalovirus exposure and HLA in healthy donors. Some clones are missing from TCRdb's copy, which holds only in-frame ones; the method was immunoSEQ multiplex PCR. The profile shows 150,000 to 200,000 clones, 75% to 80% of them singletons. Sequencing input: PBMCs. The source of these receptors is a woman between 50 and 59 years old in good health and CMV-seropositive. CDR3s include the opening cysteine and the closing phenylalanine or tryptophan. Each record gives: V gene, D gene, clone size, J gene, CDR3 DNA, CDR3 protein. A D gene is named only where the DNA matches it firmly. Expanded clones get a size class; other rows say once, few or many, or leave the size out.

TRBV28,-,-,TRBJ2-5,TGTGCCAGCACCCAGGCTAGCCGGGGAGGAGAGACCCAGTACTTC,CASTQASRGGETQYF
TRBV5-1,TRBD1,-,TRBJ2-7,TGCGCCAGCAGCTTGGATGGCGGGACAGGGCAGTACTTC,CASSLDGGTGQYF
TRBV2,TRBD1,-,TRBJ1-5,TGTGCCAGCAGGTCACAGGGGAATAGCAATCAGCCCCAGCATTTT,CASRSQGNSNQPQHF
TRBV5-4,TRBD2,-,TRBJ2-7,TGTGCCAGCAGTCTCGACCCCTCGGGACTAGCGGGGGTAAACGAGCAGTACTTC,CASSLDPSGLAGVNEQYF
TRBV7-2,-,-,TRBJ2-7,TGTGCCAGCAGCCCTCCGGCCGGGTGGCACGAGCAGTACTTC,CASSPPAGWHEQYF
TRBV10-3,TRBD1,-,TRBJ1-3,TGTGCCATCACCGAGGGGGCTGCTGGAAACACCATATATTTT,CAITEGAAGNTIYF
TRBV7-2,-,-,TRBJ2-2,TGTGCCAGCAGGGGCCCCCGGGGGAGAAACACCGGGGAGCTGTTTTTT,CASRGPRGRNTGELFF
TRBV16,TRBD1,-,TRBJ1-1,TGTGCCAGCAGCCGGCCGGGACAGGGAACTGAAGCTTTCTTT,CASSRPGQGTEAFF
TRBV9,TRBD2,-,TRBJ2-5,TGTGCCAGCAGCGTGGGGACTAGCGGCCAAGAGACCCAGTACTTC,CASSVGTSGQETQYF
TRBV30,TRBD2,few,TRBJ2-1,TGTGCCTGGATGAGGACTAGCGGGTCCAATGAGCAGTTCTTC,CAWMRTSGSNEQFF
TRBV5-1,-,-,TRBJ2-3,TGCGCCAGCAGGTGGGAGGCCGCTGATACGCAGTATTTT,CASRWEAADTQYF
TRBV6-5,TRBD1,-,TRBJ1-2,TGTGCCAGCAGTACAGGGGGCGTCAAGGGCTACACCTTC,CASSTGGVKGYTF
TRBV9,-,-,TRBJ1-1,TGTGCCAGCAGCGCGGGGGGGGTGAACACTGAAGCTTTCTTT,CASSAGGVNTEAFF
TRBV10-3,TRBD2,-,TRBJ2-1,TGTGCCATCAGAGAAGGACTAGCGGGATACAATGAGCAGTTCTTC,CAIREGLAGYNEQFF
TRBV18,-,-,TRBJ2-1,TGTGCCAGCTCACCACCGGGACTTATCAATGAGCAGTTCTTC,CASSPPGLINEQFF
TRBV7-2,-,-,TRBJ1-5,TGTGCCAGCAGCGGACAGCCTGCGGGCAATCAGCCCCAGCATTTT,CASSGQPAGNQPQHF
TRBV20-1,-,-,TRBJ1-2,TGCAGTGCCGTTAATGGCTACACCTTC,CSAVNGYTF
TRBV28,-,-,TRBJ1-1,TGTGCCAGCAGTTTTACGGCAGGGACTGAAGCTTTCTTT,CASSFTAGTEAFF
TRBV5-4,-,once,TRBJ2-2,TGTGCCAGCAGCTTCATTGGCCAGAACACCGGGGAGCTGTTTTTT,CASSFIGQNTGELFF
TRBV6-5,-,-,TRBJ1-1,TGTGCCAGCAGTTCTGGATGGAGTGACACTGAAGCTTTCTTT,CASSSGWSDTEAFF
TRBV5-4,-,-,TRBJ2-1,TGTGCCAGCAGCTCGACAGAAATAAGCTACAATGAGCAGTTCTTC,CASSSTEISYNEQFF
TRBV7-9,-,-,TRBJ2-3,TGTGCCAGCGAAGTCTACGGCACAGATACGCAGTATTTT,CASEVYGTDTQYF